A selection of T cell receptor beta chains follows, all from one sample in a study of metastatic and nonmetastatic thyroid tumors. MiXCR re-clonotyped the PCR reads for TCRdb. The sample has 25,000 to 30,000 clones; less than 25% are singletons. Sequencing was done on a sample of blood. The receptors shown here come from a male donor with papillary thyroid cancer or a benign thyroid nodule (not recorded which). Some clones in this sample may be carry-over from other donors' samples. The CDR3 runs from the conserved cysteine through the conserved F or W. A D gene is named only where the DNA matches it firmly. Clone size appears in some rows only: once, few, many, or a class for an expanded clone.

v_call	d_call	clone_size	j_call	cdr3_aa	cdr3_nt
TRBV6-1	-	many	TRBJ1-1	CASGAGSMNTEAFF	TGTGCCAGTGGGGCGGGGAGTATGAACACTGAAGCTTTCTTT
TRBV6-1	TRBD1	-	TRBJ2-2	CASSGQGDTWELFF	TGTGCCAGCAGTGGACAGGGGGACACCTGGGAACTGTTTTTT
TRBV7-3	-	many	TRBJ1-2	CASSQTGNYGYTF	TGTGCCAGCAGCCAAACCGGGAACTATGGCTACACCTTC
TRBV6-4	-	-	TRBJ2-2	CANSNTKDGEAGELFF	TGTGCCAACAGTAACACGAAGGACGGGGAAGCCGGGGAGCTGTTTTTT
TRBV11-3	-	many	TRBJ2-5	CASSPPGMETQYF	TGTGCCAGCAGCCCCCCAGGGATGGAGACCCAGTACTTC
TRBV19	-	many	TRBJ1-5	CASSIIQGTSQPQHF	TGTGCCAGTAGTATAATTCAGGGTACCTCCCAGCCCCAGCATTTT
TRBV3-1	TRBD1	many	TRBJ1-4	CASSQDPIWTGTNEKLFF	TGTGCCAGCAGCCAAGATCCCATTTGGACAGGGACTAATGAAAAACTGTTTTTT
TRBV20-1	-	many	TRBJ1-4	CSASGGASEKLFF	TGCAGTGCTAGCGGGGGCGCCTCTGAAAAACTGTTTTTT
TRBV10-3	TRBD1	medium-sized	TRBJ2-3	CASQGVGNTDTQYF	TGTGCCTCACAGGGGGTTGGGAACACAGATACGCAGTATTTT
TRBV3-1	-	-	TRBJ2-7	CARSRAAGFTYVQYF	TGTGCCAGGAGCCGAGCGGCAGGGTTTACCTACGTGCAGTACTTC
TRBV6-2/TRBV6-3	TRBD1	medium-sized	TRBJ2-3	CASRPTGVDTQYF	TGTGCCAGCAGACCGACAGGGGTGGATACGCAGTATTTT